These T cell receptor beta chains were read from a single sample in a study of human T cells and chemical hapten exposure. Each CDR3 protein gets one entry after TCRdb re-called the RACE reads with MiXCR. The sample contains approximately 350,000 distinct CDR3 sequences, about 6% of which appear only once. The sequenced sample was whole blood, obtained in connection with sensitization to the hapten diphenylcyclopropenone (DPC). The receptors originated from a woman under 30 with alopecia areata. Some clones in this sample may be carry-over from other donors' samples. The CDR3 runs from the conserved cysteine through the conserved F or W. The order of the fields is V gene, CDR3 protein.

TRBV27	CASSPTTGGDNYGYTF
TRBV29-1	CSVPGTGEFEQYF
TRBV20-1	CSAPVQGNTEAFF
TRBV6-2/TRBV6-3	CASSYDLAGRTDTQYF
TRBV11-2	CATANRGAHNEQFF
TRBV11-2	CASSRLLDRDIKGYTF
TRBV2	CAVEGGSNEKLFF
TRBV28	CASSFPVMGKTQYF
TRBV14	CASSQEILFVGGSYNEQFF
TRBV4-3	CASSQDLGDTEAFF
TRBV7-2	CASSPGTGEGETQYF
TRBV2	CASSPGDGYEQYF
TRBV7-9	CASSPRTASGANVLTF
TRBV4-3	CASSQNRAMGYSNQPQHF
TRBV6-6	CASSYSGETTDTQYF
TRBV5-1	CASSSRLAGFQETQYF
TRBV14	CASSQDSGGTGAYNEQFF
TRBV28	CASSPRLATDTQYF
TRBV12-3/TRBV12-4	CASSLAPNMGTEAFF
TRBV6-5	CASSYIGPPNTEAFF
TRBV29-1	CSVEVPGTGVGNTEAFF
TRBV5-1	CASSFNTPYEQYF
TRBV14	CASSRAERLPTNEKLFF
TRBV7-6	CASSLRQSGTGDEQYF